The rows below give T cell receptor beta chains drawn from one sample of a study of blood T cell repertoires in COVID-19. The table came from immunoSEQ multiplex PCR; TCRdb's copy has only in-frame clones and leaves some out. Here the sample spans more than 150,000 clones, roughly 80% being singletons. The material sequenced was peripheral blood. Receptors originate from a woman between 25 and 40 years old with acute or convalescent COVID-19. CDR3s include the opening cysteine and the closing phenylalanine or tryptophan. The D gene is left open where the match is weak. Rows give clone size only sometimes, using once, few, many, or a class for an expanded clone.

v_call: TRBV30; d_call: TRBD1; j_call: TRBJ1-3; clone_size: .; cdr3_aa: CAWDRESGNTIYF; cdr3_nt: TGTGCCTGGGACAGGGAGTCTGGAAACACCATATATTTT
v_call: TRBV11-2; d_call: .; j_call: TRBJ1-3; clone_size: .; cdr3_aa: CASSPSGNTIYF; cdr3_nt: TGTGCCAGCAGCCCGTCTGGAAACACCATATATTTT
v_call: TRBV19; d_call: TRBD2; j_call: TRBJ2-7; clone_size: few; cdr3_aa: CASSQFVAGGDYEQYF; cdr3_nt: TGTGCCAGTAGCCAATTTGTGGCGGGAGGGGACTACGAGCAGTACTTC
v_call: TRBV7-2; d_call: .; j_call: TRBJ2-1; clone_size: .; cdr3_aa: CASSLPGGQLGGEQFF; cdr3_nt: TGTGCCAGCAGCCTGCCCGGCGGCCAATTGGGTGGCGAGCAGTTCTTC
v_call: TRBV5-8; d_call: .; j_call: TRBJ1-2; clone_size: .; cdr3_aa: CASRREGSDGYTF; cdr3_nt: TGTGCCAGCAGGAGGGAGGGTTCTGATGGCTACACCTTC
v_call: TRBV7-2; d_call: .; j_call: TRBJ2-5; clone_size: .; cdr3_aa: CASSPDGRGVETQYF; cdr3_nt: TGTGCCAGCAGCCCTGACGGCAGGGGTGTCGAGACCCAGTACTTC
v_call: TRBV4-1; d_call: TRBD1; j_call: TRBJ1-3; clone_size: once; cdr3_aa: CASSSRDRGSGNTIYF; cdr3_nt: TGCGCCAGCAGCTCCCGGGACAGGGGGTCTGGAAACACCATATATTTT
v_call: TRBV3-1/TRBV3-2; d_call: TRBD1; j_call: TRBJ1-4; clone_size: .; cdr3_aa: CASSPTGTGNEKLFF; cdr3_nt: TGTGCCAGCAGCCCCACCGGGACAGGGAATGAAAAACTGTTTTTT
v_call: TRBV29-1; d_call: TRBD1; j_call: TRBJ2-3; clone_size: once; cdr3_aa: CSSPGQNTDTQYF; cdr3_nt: TGCAGCTCACCGGGACAGAACACAGATACGCAGTATTTT
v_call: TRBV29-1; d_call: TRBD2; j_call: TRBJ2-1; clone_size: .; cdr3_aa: CSVGAGGNEQFF; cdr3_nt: TGCAGCGTTGGAGCGGGAGGAAATGAGCAGTTCTTC
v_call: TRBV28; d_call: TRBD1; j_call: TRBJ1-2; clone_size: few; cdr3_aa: CASRDSAKIPYGYTF; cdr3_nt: TGTGCCAGCCGGGACAGTGCGAAAATCCCCTATGGCTACACCTTC
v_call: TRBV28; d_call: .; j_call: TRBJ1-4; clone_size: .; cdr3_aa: CASSPRLGPIEKLFF; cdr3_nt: TGTGCCAGCAGTCCGCGTCTGGGGCCTATTGAAAAACTGTTTTTT
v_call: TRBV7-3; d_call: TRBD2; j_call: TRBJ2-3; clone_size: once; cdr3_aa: CASSPTGGPGMISTDTQYF; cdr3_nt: TGTGCCAGCAGCCCCACGGGGGGGCCCGGTATGATAAGCACAGATACGCAGTATTTT
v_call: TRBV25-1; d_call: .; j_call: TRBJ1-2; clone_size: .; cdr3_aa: CASSEFRGYGYTF; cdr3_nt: TGTGCCAGCAGTGAATTTAGGGGCTATGGCTACACCTTC
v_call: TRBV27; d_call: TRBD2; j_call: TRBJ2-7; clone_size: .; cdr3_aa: CASRPLAGGIRTYEQYF; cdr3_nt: TGTGCCAGCAGGCCGCTGGCGGGGGGAATACGGACCTACGAGCAGTACTTC
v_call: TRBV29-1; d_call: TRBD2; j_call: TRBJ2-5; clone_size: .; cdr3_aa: CSVPGTSHQETQYF; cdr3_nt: TGCAGCGTTCCCGGGACTAGTCACCAAGAGACCCAGTACTTC
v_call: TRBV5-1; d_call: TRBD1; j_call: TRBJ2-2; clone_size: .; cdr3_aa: CASSPRGQGSSPGELFF; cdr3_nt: TGCGCCAGCAGCCCCAGGGGACAGGGATCGAGTCCCGGGGAGCTGTTTTTT
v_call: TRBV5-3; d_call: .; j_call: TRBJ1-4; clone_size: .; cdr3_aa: CAGREQHEKLFF; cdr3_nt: TGTGCCGGACGGGAGCAGCATGAAAAACTGTTTTTT
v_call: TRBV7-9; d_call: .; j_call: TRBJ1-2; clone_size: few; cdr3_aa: CASSPAGGSYGYTF; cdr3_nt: TGTGCCAGCAGCCCTGCAGGAGGGTCCTATGGCTACACCTTC
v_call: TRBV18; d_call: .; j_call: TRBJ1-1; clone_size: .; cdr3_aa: CATYINGGGTEAFF; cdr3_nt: TGTGCCACCTACATCAATGGGGGCGGCACTGAAGCTTTCTTT
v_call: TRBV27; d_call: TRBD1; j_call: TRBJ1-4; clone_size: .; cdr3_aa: CASSLFQGADEKLFF; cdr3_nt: TGTGCCAGCAGTTTATTCCAGGGGGCTGATGAAAAACTGTTTTTT
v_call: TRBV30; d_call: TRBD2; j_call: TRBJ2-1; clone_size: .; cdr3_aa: CATNRPGLASYEQFF; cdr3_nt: TGTGCCACGAATCGACCGGGACTAGCTAGTTATGAGCAGTTCTTC
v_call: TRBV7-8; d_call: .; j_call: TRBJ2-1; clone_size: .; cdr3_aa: CASGADEQFF; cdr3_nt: TGTGCCAGCGGAGCGGATGAGCAGTTCTTC
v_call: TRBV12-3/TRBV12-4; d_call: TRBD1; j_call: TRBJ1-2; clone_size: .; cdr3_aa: CASSLGTGISYTF; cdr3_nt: TGTGCCAGCAGTTTAGGGACAGGGATAAGCTACACCTTC
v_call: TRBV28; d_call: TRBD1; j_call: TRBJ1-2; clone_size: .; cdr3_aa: CASSPRTGGFAGYTF; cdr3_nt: TGTGCCAGCAGCCCCCGGACAGGGGGATTCGCCGGCTACACCTTC
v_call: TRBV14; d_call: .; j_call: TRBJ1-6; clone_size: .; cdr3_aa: CASSQEGGPSPLHF; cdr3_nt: TGTGCCAGCAGCCAAGAGGGGGGGCCATCACCCCTCCACTTT
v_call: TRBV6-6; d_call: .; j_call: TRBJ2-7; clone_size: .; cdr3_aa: CASSYSIGGYEQYF; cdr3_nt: TGTGCCAGCAGTTACTCGATCGGCGGGTACGAGCAGTACTTC
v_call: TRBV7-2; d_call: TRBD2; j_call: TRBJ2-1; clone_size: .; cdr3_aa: CASSVLAEGEQFF; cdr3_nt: TGTGCCAGCAGCGTCCTAGCGGAAGGTGAGCAGTTCTTC
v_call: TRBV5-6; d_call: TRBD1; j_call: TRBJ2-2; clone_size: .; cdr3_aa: CASSLADRASTGELFF; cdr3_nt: TGTGCCAGCAGCTTGGCCGACAGGGCCAGCACCGGGGAGCTGTTTTTT
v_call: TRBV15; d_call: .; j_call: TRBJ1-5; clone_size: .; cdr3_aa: CATSSRDNFGRSNQPQHF; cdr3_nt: TGTGCCACCAGCAGTAGGGACAACTTCGGGCGCTCCAATCAGCCCCAGCATTTT
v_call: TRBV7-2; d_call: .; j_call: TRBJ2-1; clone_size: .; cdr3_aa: CASSRQLHPYNEQFF; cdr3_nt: TGTGCCAGCAGCCGTCAACTCCACCCCTACAATGAGCAGTTCTTC
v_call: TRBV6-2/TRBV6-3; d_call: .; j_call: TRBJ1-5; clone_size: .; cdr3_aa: CASSYPTQRAHF; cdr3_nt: TGTGCCAGCAGTTATCCGACTCAGCGGGCGCATTTT
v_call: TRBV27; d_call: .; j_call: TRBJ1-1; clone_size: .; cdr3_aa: CASSHSPGVRNTEAFF; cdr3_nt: TGTGCCAGCAGTCACTCCCCGGGGGTTCGGAACACTGAAGCTTTCTTT
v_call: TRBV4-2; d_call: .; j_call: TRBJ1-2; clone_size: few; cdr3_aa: CASSQEQGRADYGYTF; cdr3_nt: TGTGCCAGCAGCCAAGAACAGGGCAGGGCTGACTATGGCTACACCTTC
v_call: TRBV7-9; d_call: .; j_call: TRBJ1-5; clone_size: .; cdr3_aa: CASTTEGHTQPQHF; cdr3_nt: TGTGCCAGCACCACTGAGGGACATACTCAGCCCCAGCATTTT